The sequence of this T cell receptor beta chain was determined in a study of blood T cell repertoires in COVID-19. The CDR3 has 16 amino acids. J gave up 6 bases and V 5 bases, and 7 bases lay outside the gene matches. Germline CDR1 and CDR2: SSHAT and FNYEAQ (reference sequence). Assay used: immunoSEQ multiplex PCR; TCRdb lists only in-frame clones, some missing. The sample lists tens of thousands of clones, about 86% occurring once. This chain connects TRBV7-7 to TRBJ2-3, with 14 bases aligning to TRBD2. Sequencing input: peripheral blood. The receptor was isolated from a human donor in a cohort sampled during active COVID-19. CDR3 amino acids: CASSPGLAGEADTQYF. CDR3 DNA sequence: TGTGCCAGCAGCCCGGGACTAGCGGGAGAGGCGGATACGCAGTATTTT.